The clone carrying this T cell receptor (beta chain) was seen at least ten times. The data are from a study of blood T cells in healthy people across ages. Combining a sample-barcoded 5' primer with a J-beta primer mix, a second PCR ran for roughly 7 to 11 cycles. TCRdb used MiXCR to reprocess the 5' RACE reads, holding one entry per CDR3 protein. The table shows about 930,000 distinct CDR3 sequences, with almost 30% occurring only once. The CDR3 is 14 amino acids. Germline-derived CDR1 and CDR2 are SQVTM and ANQGSEA. Trimming removed 1 base from V and 8 bases from J, with 17 bases in between. This sample was also put to use in a study of T cells of mothers and their children.

The chain uses TRBV29-1 and TRBJ1-2; D gene uncertain. Sequenced: blood. The clonotype originates from a woman in her forties in good health. The CDR3 region is CSVEAQKSGGGYTF. The CDR3 DNA sequence: TGCAGCGTTGAAGCCCAAAAATCGGGCGGGGGCTACACCTTC.